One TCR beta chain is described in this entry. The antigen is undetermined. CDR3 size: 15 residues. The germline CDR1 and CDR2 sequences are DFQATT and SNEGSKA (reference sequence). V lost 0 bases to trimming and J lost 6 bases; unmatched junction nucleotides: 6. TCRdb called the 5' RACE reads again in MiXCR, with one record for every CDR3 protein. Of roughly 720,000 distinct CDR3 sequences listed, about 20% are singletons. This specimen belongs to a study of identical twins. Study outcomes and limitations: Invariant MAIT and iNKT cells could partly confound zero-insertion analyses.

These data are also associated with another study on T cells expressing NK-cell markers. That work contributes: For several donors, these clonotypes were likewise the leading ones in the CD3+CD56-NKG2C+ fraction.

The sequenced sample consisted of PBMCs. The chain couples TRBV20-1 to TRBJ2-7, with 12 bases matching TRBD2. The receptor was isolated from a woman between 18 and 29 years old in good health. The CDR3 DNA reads TGCAGTGCTAGAGATCCTAGCGGGGGGGCGGCCGAGCAGTACTTC. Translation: CSARDPSGGAAEQYF.